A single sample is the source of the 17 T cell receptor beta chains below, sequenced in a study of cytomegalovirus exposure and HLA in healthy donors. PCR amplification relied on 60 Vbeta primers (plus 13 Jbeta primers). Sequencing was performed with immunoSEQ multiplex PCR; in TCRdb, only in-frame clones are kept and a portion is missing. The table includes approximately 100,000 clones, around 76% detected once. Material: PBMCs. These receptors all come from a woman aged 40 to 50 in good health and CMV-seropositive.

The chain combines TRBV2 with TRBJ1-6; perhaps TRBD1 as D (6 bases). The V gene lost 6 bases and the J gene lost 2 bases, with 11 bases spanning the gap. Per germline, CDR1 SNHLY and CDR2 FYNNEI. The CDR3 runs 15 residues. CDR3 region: CASSLGGTYNSPLHF. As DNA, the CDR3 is TGTGCCAGCAGCTTAGGGGGTACCTATAATTCACCCCTCCACTTT. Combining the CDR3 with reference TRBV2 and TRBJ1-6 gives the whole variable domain EPEVTQTPSHQVTQMGQEVILRCVPISNHLYFYWYRQILGQKVEFLVSFYNNEISEKSEIFDDQFSVERPDGSNFTLKIRSTKLEDSAMYFCASSLGGTYNSPLHFGNGTRLTVT.

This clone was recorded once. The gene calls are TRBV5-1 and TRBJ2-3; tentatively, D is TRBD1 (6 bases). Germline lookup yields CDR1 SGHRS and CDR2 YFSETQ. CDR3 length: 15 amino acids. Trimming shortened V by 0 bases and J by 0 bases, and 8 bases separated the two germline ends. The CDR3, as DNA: TGCGCCAGCAGCTTGGGGGGGCCGAGCACAGATACGCAGTATTTT. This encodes CASSLGGPSTDTQYF.

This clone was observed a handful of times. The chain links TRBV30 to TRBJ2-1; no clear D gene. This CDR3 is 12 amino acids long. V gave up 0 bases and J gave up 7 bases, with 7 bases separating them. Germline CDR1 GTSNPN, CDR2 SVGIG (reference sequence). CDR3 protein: CAWSVSGNEQFF. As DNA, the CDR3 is TGTGCCTGGAGTGTCTCCGGTAATGAGCAGTTCTTC.

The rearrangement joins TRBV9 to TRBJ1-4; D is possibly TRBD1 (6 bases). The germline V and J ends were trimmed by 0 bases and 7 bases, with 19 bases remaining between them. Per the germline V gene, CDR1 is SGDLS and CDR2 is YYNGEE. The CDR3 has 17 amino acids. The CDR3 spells CASSVAPGQGLGEKLFF. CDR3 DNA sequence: TGTGCCAGCAGCGTAGCCCCGGGACAAGGCCTGGGTGAAAAACTGTTTTTT.

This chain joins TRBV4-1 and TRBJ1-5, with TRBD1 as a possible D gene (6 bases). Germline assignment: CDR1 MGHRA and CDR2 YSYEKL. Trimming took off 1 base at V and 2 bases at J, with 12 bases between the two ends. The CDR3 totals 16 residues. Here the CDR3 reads CASSQVRGGRNQPQHF. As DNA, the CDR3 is TGCGCCAGCAGCCAAGTACGGGGGGGCCGCAATCAGCCCCAGCATTTT.

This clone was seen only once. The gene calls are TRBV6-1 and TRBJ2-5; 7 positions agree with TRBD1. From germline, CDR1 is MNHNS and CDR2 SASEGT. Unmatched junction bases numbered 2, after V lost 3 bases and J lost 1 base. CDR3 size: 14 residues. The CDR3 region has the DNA TGTGCCAGCAGTGACGGACAGGCCCAAGAGACCCAGTACTTC. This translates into CASSDGQAQETQYF.

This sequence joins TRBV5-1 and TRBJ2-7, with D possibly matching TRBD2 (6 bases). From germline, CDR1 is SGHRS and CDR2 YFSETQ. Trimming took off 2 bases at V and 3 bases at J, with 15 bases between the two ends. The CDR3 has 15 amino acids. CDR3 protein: CASSLGGTLFYEQYF. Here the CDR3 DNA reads TGCGCCAGCAGCTTAGGCGGGACTCTATTCTACGAGCAGTACTTC.

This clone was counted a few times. The CDR3 loop is CASAGQGSYTF. DNA for the CDR3: TGTGCCAGCGCGGGACAGGGATCCTACACCTTC. V gene TRBV27 combines with J gene TRBJ1-2; 9 nucleotides match TRBD1. There are 11 residues in the CDR3. CDR1 is MNHEY and CDR2 is SMNVEV in the germline V gene (reference sequence). Trimming cost V 8 bases and J 10 bases; bases outside gene matches: 5.

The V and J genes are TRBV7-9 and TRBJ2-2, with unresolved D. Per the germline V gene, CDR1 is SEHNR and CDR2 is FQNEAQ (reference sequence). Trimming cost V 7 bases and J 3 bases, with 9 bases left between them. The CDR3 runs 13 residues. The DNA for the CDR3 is TGTGCCAGCAAAATCTCTCACACCGGGGAGCTGTTTTTT. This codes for CASKISHTGELFF.

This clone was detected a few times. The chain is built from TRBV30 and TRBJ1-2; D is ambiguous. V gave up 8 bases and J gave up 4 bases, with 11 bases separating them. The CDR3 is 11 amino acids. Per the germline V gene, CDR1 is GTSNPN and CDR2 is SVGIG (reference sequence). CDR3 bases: TGTGCCCAGCAGAACAGCTATGGCTACACCTTC. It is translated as CAQQNSYGYTF.

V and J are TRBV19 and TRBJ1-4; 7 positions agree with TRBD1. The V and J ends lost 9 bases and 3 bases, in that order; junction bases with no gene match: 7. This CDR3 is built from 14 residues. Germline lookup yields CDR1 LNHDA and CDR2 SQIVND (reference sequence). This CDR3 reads CASRGGSANEKLFF. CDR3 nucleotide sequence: TGTGCCAGCAGAGGGGGCAGTGCTAATGAAAAACTGTTTTTT.

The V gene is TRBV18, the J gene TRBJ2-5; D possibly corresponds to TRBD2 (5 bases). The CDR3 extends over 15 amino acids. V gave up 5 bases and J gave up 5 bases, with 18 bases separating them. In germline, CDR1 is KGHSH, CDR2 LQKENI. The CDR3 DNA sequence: TGTGCCAGCTCATTTTCCGACCCTAGCATGGAGACCCAGTACTTC. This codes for CASSFSDPSMETQYF.

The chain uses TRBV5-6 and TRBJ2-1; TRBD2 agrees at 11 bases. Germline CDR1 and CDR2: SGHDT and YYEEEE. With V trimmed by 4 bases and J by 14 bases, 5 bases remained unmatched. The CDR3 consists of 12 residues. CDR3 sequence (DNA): TGTGCCAGCAGCCTCAATAGCGGGGGGGAGTTCTTC. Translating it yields CASSLNSGGEFF.

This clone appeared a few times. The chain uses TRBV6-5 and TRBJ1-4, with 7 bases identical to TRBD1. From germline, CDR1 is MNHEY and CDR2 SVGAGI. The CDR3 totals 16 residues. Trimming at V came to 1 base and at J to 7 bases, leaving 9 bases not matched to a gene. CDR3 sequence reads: CASSYYPRGTGEKLFF. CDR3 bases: TGTGCCAGCAGTTACTACCCCAGGGGGACTGGTGAAAAACTGTTTTTT.

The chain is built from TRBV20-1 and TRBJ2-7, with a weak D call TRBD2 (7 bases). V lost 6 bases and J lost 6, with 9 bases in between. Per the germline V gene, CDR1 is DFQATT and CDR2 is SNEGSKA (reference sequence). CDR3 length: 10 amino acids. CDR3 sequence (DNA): TGCAGTGCAGGGGGGGTCGAGCAGTACTTC. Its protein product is CSAGGVEQYF.

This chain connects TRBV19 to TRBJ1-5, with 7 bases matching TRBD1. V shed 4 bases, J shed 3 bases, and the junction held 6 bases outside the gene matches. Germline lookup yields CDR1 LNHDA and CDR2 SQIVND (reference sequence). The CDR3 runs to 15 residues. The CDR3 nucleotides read TGTGCCAGTAGTACCCGGGACAGAGTCAATCAGCCCCAGCATTTT. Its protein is CASSTRDRVNQPQHF.

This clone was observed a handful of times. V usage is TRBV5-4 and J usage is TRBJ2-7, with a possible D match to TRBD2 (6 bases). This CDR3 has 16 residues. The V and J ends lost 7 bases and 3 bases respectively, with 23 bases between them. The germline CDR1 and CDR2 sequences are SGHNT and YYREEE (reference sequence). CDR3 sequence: CASSPRAGPRIYEQYF. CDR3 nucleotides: TGTGCCAGCTCCCCCCGCGCGGGGCCGCGGATCTACGAGCAGTACTTC.